This T cell receptor (beta chain) stems from a study of T cell repertoires in cytomegalovirus infection. Study information: A matching HLA type, together with CMV infection, was signaled by public TCR beta signatures.

One entry per CDR3 protein results from TCRdb running MiXCR on the reads. The table lists nearly 550,000 distinct CDR3 sequences, 16% of them singletons. There are a few counts of this clonotype. Its antigen is not identified. The study's findings and limits: Clonotype analysis showed dominance of the ex vivo response by HLA-C-restricted CMV-specific TCR beta clonotypes. Summed frequency of public TCR beta families distinguished CMV carriers with the relevant HLA.

Trimming cost V 0 bases and J 5 bases, with 17 bases left between them. The CDR3 is made up of 16 amino acids. Germline-derived CDR1 and CDR2 are SGHRS and YFSETQ. The receptor was derived from a human donor in good health (CMV status not recorded). Some clones in this sample may be carry-over from other donors' samples. This rearrangement joins TRBV5-1 to TRBJ2-5; D is possibly TRBD2 (7 bases). What was sequenced was CD8+ T cells from PBMCs. The CDR3 reads CASSLGGRRGPETQYF. CDR3 sequence (DNA): TGCGCCAGCAGCTTGGGGGGAAGGCGGGGGCCGGAGACCCAGTACTTC. Full variable domain (missing parts from reference TRBV5-1 and TRBJ2-5): KAGVTQTPRYLIKTRGQQVTLSCSPISGHRSVSWYQQTPGQGLQFLFEYFSETQRNKGNFPGRFSGRQFSNSRSEMNVSTLELGDSALYLCASSLGGRRGPETQYFGPGTRLLVL.